The sequence of this T cell receptor beta chain was determined in a study of blood T cell repertoires in COVID-19. On the study more broadly: Both acute and convalescent COVID-19 samples were obtained from the United States, Italy and Spain. The cDNA or gDNA used as material had been derived from T cells, B-cell-depleted T cells, or PBMCs.

Per the original data handling: Researchers report that nucleated cell counts were estimated from reference gene primer amplification. TCRdb's table, derived via immunoSEQ multiplex PCR, lists solely in-frame clones and lacks some. V, J and clone size reflect that table, while D and trimming were determined from the DNA. The sample has tens of thousands of clones, 85% to 90% seen once. Sequencing used peripheral blood. This TCR derives from a human donor in a cohort sampled during active COVID-19.

CDR3 nucleotide sequence: TGTGCCAGCTCAGCGTCTCTCGAGCAGTTCTTC. Its protein product is CASSASLEQFF. V usage is TRBV18 and J usage is TRBJ2-1; D ambiguous. Per germline, CDR1 KGHSH and CDR2 LQKENI. Between the trimmed V and J ends, which lost 5 bases and 10 bases, there was a span of 9 bases. The CDR3 has 11 amino acids.